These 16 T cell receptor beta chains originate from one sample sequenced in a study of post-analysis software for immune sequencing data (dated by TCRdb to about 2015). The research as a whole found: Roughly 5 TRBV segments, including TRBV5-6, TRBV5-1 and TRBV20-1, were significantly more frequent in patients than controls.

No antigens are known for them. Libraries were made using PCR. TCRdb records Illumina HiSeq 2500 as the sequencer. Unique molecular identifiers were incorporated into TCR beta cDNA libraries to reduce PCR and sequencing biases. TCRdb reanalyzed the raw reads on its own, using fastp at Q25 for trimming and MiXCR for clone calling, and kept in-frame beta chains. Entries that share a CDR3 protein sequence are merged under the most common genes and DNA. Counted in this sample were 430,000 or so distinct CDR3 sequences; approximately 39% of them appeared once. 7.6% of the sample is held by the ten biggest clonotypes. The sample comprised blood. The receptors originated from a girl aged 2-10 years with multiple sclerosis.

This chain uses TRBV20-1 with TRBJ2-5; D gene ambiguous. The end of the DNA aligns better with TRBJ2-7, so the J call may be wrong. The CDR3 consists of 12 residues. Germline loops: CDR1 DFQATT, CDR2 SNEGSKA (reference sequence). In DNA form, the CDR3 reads TGCAGTGCTAGAGGTCTCTCTGGCGAGCAGTACTTC. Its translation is CSARGLSGEQYF.

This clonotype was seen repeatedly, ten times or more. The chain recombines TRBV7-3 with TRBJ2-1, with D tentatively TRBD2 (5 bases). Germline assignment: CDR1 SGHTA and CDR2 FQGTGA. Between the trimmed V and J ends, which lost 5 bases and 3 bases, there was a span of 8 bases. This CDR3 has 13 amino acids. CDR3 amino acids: CASSNGSYNEQFF. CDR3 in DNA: TGTGCCAGCAGCAATGGGAGCTACAATGAGCAGTTCTTC. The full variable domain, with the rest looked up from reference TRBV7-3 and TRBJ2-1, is GAGVSQTPSNKVTEKGKYVELRCDPISGHTALYWYRQSLGQGPEFLIYFQGTGAADDSGLPNDRFFAVRPEGSVSTLKIQRTERGDSAVYLCASSNGSYNEQFFGPGTRLTVL.

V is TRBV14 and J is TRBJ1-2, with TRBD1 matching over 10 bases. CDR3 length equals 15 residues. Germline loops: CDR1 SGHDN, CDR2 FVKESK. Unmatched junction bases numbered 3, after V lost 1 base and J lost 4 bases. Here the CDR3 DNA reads TGTGCCAGCAGCCAAGTTGACAGGGGGCCCTATGGCTACACCTTC. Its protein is CASSQVDRGPYGYTF.

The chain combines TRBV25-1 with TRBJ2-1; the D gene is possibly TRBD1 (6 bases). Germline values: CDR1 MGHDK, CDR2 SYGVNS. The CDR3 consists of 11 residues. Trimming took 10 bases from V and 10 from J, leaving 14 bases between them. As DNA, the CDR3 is TGTGCCACCTACAGGGCCAGGGAGCAGTTCTTC. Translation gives CATYRAREQFF. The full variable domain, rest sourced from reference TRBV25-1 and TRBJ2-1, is EADIYQTPRYLVIGTGKKITLECSQTMGHDKMYWYQQDPGMELHLIHYSYGVNSTEKGDLSSESTVSRIRTEHFPLTLESARPSHTSQYLCATYRAREQFFGPGTRLTVL.

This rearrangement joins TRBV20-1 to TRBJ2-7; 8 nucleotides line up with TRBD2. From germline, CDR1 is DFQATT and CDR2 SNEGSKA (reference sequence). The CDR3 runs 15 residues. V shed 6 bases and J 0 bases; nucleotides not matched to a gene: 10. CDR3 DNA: TGCAGTGCCCTCGGGAGGGGGACAAGCTCCTACGAGCAGTACTTC. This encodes CSALGRGTSSYEQYF.

CDR3 sequence reads: CASSGTGSTDTQYF. For the CDR3, the DNA is TGCGCCAGCAGCGGGACAGGAAGCACAGATACGCAGTATTTT. This chain uses TRBV5-1 with TRBJ2-3; 8 bases map to TRBD1. From germline, CDR1 is SGHRS and CDR2 YFSETQ. V lost 4 bases, J lost 0 bases, and 1 base stayed unmatched. The length of the CDR3 is 14 residues.

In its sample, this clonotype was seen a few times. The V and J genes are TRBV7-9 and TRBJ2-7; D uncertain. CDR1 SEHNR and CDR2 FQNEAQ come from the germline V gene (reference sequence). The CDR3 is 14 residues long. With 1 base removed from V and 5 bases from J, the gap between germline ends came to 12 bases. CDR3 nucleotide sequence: TGTGCCAGCAGCTTAGATGGCGAGTGGGACGAGCAGTACTTC. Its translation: CASSLDGEWDEQYF.

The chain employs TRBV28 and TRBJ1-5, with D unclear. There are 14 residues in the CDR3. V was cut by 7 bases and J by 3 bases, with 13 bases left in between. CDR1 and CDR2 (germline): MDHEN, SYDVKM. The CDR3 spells CASTLELFNQPQHF. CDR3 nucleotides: TGTGCCAGCACCCTAGAGCTGTTCAATCAGCCCCAGCATTTT.

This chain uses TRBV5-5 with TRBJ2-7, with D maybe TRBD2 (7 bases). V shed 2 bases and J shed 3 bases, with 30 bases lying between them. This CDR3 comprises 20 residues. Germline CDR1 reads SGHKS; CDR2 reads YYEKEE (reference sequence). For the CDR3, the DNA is TGTGCCAGCAGCTTCGGGGATCCAGTTTTCGCTGGCGGGGGCCTCTACGAGCAGTACTTC. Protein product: CASSFGDPVFAGGGLYEQYF.

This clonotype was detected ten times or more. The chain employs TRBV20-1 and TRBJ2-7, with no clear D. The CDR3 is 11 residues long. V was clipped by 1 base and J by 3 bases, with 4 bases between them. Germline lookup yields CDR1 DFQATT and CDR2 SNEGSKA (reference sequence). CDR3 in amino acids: CSARGGYEQYF. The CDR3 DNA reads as TGCAGTGCTAGAGGGGGCTACGAGCAGTACTTC.

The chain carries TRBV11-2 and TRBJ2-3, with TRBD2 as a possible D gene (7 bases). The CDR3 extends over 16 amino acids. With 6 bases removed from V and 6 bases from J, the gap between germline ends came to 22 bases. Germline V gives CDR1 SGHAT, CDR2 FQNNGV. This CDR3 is CASSFNVGGPFDTQYF. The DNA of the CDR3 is TGTGCCAGCAGTTTCAATGTCGGGGGGCCCTTCGATACGCAGTATTTT.

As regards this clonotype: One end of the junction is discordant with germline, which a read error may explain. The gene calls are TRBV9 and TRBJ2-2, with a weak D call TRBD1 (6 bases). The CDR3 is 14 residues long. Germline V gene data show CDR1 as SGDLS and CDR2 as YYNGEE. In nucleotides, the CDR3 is TGTGCCAGCAGCGTCTCAGGGGCCACCGGGGAACTGTTTTTT. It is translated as CASSVSGATGELFF.

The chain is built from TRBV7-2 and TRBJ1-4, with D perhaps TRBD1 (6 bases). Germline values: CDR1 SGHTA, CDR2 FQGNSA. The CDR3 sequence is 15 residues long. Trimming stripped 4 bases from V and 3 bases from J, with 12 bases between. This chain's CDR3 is CASSSNRVANEKLFF. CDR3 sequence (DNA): TGTGCCAGCAGCTCGAACAGGGTGGCTAATGAAAAACTGTTTTTT.

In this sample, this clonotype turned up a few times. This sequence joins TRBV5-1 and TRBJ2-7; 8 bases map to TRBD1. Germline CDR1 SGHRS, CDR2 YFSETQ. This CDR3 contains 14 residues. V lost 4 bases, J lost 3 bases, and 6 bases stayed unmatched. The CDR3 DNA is TGCGCCAGCAGCGACTGGGACAGGATCTACGAGCAGTACTTC. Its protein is CASSDWDRIYEQYF.

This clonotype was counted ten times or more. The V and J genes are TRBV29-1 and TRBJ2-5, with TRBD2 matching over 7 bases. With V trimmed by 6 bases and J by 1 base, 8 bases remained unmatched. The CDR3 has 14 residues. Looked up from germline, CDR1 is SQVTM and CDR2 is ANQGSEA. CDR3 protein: CSVGGYTLQETQYF. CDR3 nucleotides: TGCAGCGTCGGGGGGTACACGCTCCAAGAGACCCAGTACTTC.

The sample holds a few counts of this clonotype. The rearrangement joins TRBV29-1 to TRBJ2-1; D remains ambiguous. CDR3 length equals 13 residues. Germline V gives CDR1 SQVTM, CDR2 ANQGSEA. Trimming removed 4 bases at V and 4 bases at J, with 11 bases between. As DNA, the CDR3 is TGCAGCGTTGGATTTTTCTTATACAATGAGCAGTTCTTC. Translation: CSVGFFLYNEQFF.